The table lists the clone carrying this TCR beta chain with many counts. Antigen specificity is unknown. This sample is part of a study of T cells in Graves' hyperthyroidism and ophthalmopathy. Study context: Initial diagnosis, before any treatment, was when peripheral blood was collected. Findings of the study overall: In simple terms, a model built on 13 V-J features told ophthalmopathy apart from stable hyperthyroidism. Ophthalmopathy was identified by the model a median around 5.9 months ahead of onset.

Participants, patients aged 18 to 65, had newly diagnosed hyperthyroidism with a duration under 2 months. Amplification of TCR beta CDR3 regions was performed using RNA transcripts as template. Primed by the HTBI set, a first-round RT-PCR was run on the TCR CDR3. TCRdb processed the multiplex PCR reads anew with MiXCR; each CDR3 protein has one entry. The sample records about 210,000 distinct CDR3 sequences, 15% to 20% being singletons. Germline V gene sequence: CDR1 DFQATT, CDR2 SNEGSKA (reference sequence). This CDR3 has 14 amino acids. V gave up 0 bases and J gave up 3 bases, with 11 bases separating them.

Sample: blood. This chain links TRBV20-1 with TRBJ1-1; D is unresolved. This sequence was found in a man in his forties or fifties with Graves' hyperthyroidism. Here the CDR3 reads CSARDGRADTEAFF. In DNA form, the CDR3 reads TGCAGTGCTAGAGATGGGAGGGCGGACACTGAAGCTTTCTTT.